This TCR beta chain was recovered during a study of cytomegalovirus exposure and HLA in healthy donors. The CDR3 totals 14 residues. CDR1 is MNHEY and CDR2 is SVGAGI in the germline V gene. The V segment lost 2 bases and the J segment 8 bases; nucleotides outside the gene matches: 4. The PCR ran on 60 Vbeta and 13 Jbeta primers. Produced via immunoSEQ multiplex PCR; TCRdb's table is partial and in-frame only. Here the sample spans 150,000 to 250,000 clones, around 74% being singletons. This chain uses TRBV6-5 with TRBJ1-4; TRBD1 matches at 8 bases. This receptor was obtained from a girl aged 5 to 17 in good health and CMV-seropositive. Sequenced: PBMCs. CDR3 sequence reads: CASSYRQGFEKLFF. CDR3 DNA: TGTGCCAGCAGTTACAGACAGGGGTTCGAAAAACTGTTTTTT.